This TCR beta chain comes out of a study of shared clonotypes between healthy human individuals. Findings of the study overall: Estimated richness was generally greater in naive than memory subsets.

An assay was performed, and its level was deep. When replicate PCRs were run on sorted subsets, they used 200 ng DNA, some 29,000 T cell genomes. The data were produced by immunoSEQ multiplex PCR, yet TCRdb's version contains in-frame clones alone and is incomplete. Of approximately 2.3 million clones listed, 85% to 95% are singletons. Trimming took 5 bases from V and 6 from J; bases not matched to a gene: 15. This CDR3 has 17 amino acids. Germline CDR1 is SEHNR and CDR2 is FQNEAQ (reference sequence). Investigators divided CD4+ cells into CD45RA+ naive and CD45RA-negative memory subsets. Turning to this clone: The antigen remains unidentified.

This clonotype was sampled from a young man in good health. Some clones in this sample may be carry-over from other donors' samples. This chain joins TRBV7-9 and TRBJ1-2; 10 bases are a match to TRBD1. Sequenced input: naive CD4+ T cells from PBMCs. Subset indicated: CD45RA+ positively selected. Here the CDR3 reads CASSIGQGVLQKHGYTF. In DNA, the CDR3 is TGTGCCAGCAGCATCGGACAGGGGGTTCTACAGAAGCATGGCTACACCTTC.